The clone carrying this T cell receptor (beta chain) came up many times. This entry is derived from a study of CD8 T cells in ankylosing spondylitis. Quantitative molecular-barcoded 5'-RACE generated the TCR beta libraries. TCRdb itself ran the 5' RACE reads through MiXCR, one entry per CDR3 protein. The table shows 250,000 to 400,000 distinct CDR3 sequences, with more than 9% occurring only once. V lost 0 bases and J lost 11, with 17 bases in between. Germline V gene data show CDR1 as SGHDN and CDR2 as FVKESK. The CDR3 is made up of 15 amino acids. The receptor's source is a female donor with ankylosing spondylitis or in good health (not recorded which). The chain recombines TRBV14 with TRBJ2-1; D remains ambiguous. Sequences were obtained from blood, either unsorted or a sorted T cell fraction (not recorded which). The CDR3 is CASSQELVAAQKQFF. CDR3 nucleotide sequence: TGTGCCAGCAGCCAAGAACTCGTCGCAGCCCAAAAGCAGTTCTTC. Full variable domain (remainder filled in from reference TRBV14 and TRBJ2-1): EAGVTQFPSHSVIEKGQTVTLRCDPISGHDNLYWYRRVMGKEIKFLLHFVKESKQDESGMPNNRFLAERTGGTYSTLKVQPAELEDSGVYFCASSQELVAAQKQFFGPGTRLTVL.